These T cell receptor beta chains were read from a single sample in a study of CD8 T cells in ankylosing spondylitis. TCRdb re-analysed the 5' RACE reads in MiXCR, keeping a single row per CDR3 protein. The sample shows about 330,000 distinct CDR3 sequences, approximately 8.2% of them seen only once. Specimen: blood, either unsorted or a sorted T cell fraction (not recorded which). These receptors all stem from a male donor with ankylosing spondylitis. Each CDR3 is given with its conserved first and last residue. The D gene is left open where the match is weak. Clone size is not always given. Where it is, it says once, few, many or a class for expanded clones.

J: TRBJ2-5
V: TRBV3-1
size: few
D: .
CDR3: CASSQDVALSQETQYF
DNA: TGTGCCAGCAGCCAAGATGTCGCCTTATCCCAAGAGACCCAGTACTTC

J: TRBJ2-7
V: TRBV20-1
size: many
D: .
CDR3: CSARGTVYEQYF
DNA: TGCAGTGCTAGGGGGACCGTATACGAGCAGTACTTC

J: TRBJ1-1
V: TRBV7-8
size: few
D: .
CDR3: CASSPRGGQSEAFF
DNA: TGTGCCAGCAGCCCGAGGGGGGGTCAGTCTGAAGCTTTCTTT

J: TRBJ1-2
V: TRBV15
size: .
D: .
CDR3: CATSRHKTSNYGYTF
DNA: TGTGCCACCAGCAGACACAAGACAAGTAACTATGGCTACACCTTC

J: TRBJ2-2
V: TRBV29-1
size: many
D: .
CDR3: CSVGGKTVNTGELFF
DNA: TGCAGCGTTGGGGGAAAGACGGTTAACACCGGGGAGCTGTTTTTT

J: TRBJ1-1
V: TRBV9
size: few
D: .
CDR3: CASSVAAFEAFF
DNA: TGTGCCAGCAGCGTAGCGGCATTTGAAGCTTTCTTT

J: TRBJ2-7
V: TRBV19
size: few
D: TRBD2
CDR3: CASSIGRWRTSGTYEQYF
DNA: TGTGCCAGTAGTATAGGCCGTTGGAGGACTAGCGGGACCTACGAGCAGTACTTC

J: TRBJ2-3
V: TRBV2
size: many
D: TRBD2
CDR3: CASQHYGTSGPDTQYF
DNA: TGTGCCAGTCAACACTACGGGACTAGCGGTCCAGATACGCAGTATTTT

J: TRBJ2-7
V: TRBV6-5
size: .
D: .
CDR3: CASSYGPRYSYEQYF
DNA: TGTGCCAGCAGTTACGGCCCGCGATACTCCTACGAGCAGTACTTC

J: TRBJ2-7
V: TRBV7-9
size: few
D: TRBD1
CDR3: CASRPGQGTHEQYF
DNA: TGTGCCAGCAGACCGGGACAGGGCACCCACGAGCAGTACTTC

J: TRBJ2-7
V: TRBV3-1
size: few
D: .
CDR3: CASSPVGSRLSEQYF
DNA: TGTGCCAGCAGCCCCGTGGGCTCCCGCCTTAGCGAGCAGTACTTC

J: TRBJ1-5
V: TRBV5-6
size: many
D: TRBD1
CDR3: CASSNGGQHSNQPQHF
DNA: TGTGCCAGCAGCAACGGGGGACAGCATAGCAATCAGCCCCAGCATTTT

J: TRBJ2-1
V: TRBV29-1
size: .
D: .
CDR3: CSVELLNEQFF
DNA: TGCAGCGTTGAATTACTCAATGAGCAGTTCTTC

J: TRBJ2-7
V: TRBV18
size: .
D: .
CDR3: CASSQRDLGVEQYF
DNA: TGTGCCAGCTCACAGAGGGACCTCGGAGTCGAGCAGTACTTC

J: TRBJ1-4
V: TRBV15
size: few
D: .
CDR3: CATSGDPGTMSEKLFF
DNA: TGTGCCACCAGCGGAGACCCCGGGACAATGTCTGAAAAACTGTTTTTT

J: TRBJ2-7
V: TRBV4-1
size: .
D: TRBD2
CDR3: CASSQVLAGGPAEQYF
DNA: TGCGCCAGCAGCCAAGTATTAGCGGGAGGACCTGCCGAGCAGTACTTC

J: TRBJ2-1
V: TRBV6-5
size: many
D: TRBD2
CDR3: CASSSNLAGGRNEQFF
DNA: TGTGCCAGCAGTTCTAATCTAGCGGGAGGGAGGAATGAGCAGTTCTTC

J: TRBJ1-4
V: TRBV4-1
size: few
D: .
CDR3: CASSQRAVGDREKLFF
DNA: TGCGCCAGCAGCCAAAGGGCAGTGGGAGACCGTGAAAAACTGTTTTTT

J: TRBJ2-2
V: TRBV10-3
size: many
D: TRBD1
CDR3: CAISEGRQGNTGELFF
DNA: TGTGCCATCAGTGAAGGGAGACAGGGTAACACCGGGGAGCTGTTTTTT

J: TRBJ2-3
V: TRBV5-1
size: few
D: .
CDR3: CASSTGLRGTDTQYF
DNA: TGCGCCAGCAGCACAGGGTTACGAGGCACAGATACGCAGTATTTT

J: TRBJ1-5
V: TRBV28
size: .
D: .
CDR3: CASQRGGSNQPQHF
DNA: TGTGCCAGCCAGCGTGGGGGTAGCAATCAGCCCCAGCATTTT

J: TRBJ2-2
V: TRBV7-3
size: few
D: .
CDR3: CASSLLPGRGTGELFF
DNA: TGTGCCAGCAGCTTATTACCGGGTCGCGGCACCGGGGAGCTGTTTTTT

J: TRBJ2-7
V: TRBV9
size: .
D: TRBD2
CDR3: CASSVGSSGSREQYF
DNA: TGTGCCAGCAGCGTAGGGTCTAGCGGGAGTCGGGAGCAGTACTTC

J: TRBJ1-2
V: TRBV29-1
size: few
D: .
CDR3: CSVEVAYGYTF
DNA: TGCAGCGTTGAAGTTGCCTATGGCTACACCTTC